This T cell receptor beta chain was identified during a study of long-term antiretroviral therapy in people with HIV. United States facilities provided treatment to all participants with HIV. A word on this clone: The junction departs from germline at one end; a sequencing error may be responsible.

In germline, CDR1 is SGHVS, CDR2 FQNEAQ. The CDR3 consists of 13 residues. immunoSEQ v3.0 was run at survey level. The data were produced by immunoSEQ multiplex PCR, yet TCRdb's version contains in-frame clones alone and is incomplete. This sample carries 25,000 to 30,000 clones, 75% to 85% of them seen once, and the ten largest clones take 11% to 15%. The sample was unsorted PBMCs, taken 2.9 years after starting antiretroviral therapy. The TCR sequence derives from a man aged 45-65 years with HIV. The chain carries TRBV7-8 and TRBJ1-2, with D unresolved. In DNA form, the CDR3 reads TGTGCCAGCAGCGGACCCAGCGACTACGGCTACACCTTC. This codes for CASSGPSDYGYTF.